The 32 T cell receptor beta chains reported below all come from one sample, sequenced in a study of blood T cell repertoires in COVID-19. Here immunoSEQ multiplex PCR was the method, and the copy in TCRdb shows in-frame clones only, minus some. The table has around 64,000 clones, roughly two thirds seen once. Sequencing used PBMCs or T cells enriched from blood (not recorded which). These receptors came from an older woman who had been exposed to COVID-19.

The chain joins TRBV30 to TRBJ1-5; D perhaps matches TRBD1 (5 bases). Germline CDR1 GTSNPN, CDR2 SVGIG (reference sequence). The germline V and J ends were trimmed by 2 bases and 5 bases, with 10 bases remaining between them. The CDR3 totals 13 residues. As DNA, the CDR3 is TGTGCCTGGAGTCAGGGCCAGCATCAGCCCCAGCATTTT. Its translation is CAWSQGQHQPQHF.

This chain connects TRBV15 to TRBJ1-4; D is undetermined. This CDR3 has 13 amino acids. The V gene's germline CDR1 is LNHNV and CDR2 YYDKDF (reference sequence). V was shortened by 1 base and J by 8 bases, with 8 bases between the two germline ends. CDR3 amino acids: CATSRVRWEKLFF. The CDR3 DNA is TGTGCCACCAGCAGAGTTCGGTGGGAAAAACTGTTTTTT.

In its sample, this clone was seen once. The rearrangement uses TRBV3-1 (or the pseudogene TRBV3-2) and TRBJ1-3, with D possibly TRBD1 on 5 matching bases. The CDR3 runs 15 residues. In germline, CDR1 is LGHDT, CDR2 YNNKEL (reference sequence). The V end lost 2 bases, the J end lost 4 bases, and 12 bases lay between the germline ends. The CDR3 sequence is CASSQQGSRGNTIYF. Written as DNA, the CDR3 is TGTGCCAGCAGCCAACAGGGATCGCGCGGAAACACCATATATTTT.

The rearrangement uses TRBV4-1 and TRBJ1-1; D not certain. V was shortened by 0 bases and J by 7 bases, with 12 bases between the two germline ends. Per germline, CDR1 MGHRA and CDR2 YSYEKL. This CDR3 contains 14 residues. CDR3: CASSQESPGHEAFF. The CDR3, as DNA: TGCGCCAGCAGCCAAGAGTCCCCAGGCCATGAAGCTTTCTTT.

The chain couples TRBV27 to TRBJ2-5; D may be TRBD2 (7 bases). V was pared by 7 bases and J by 1 base, with 25 bases between. The germline V gene has CDR1 MNHEY and CDR2 SMNVEV (reference sequence). The CDR3 spans 18 residues. In DNA, the CDR3 is TGTGCCAGCAATCTCCCCTGGGGGGGCAGCCTCCCCCAAGAGACCCAGTACTTC. It codes for CASNLPWGGSLPQETQYF.

V gene TRBV23-1 combines with J gene TRBJ2-7; D is possibly TRBD1 (6 bases). TRBV23-1 is placed among ORFs of uncertain function. Trimming took 0 bases from V and 5 from J, leaving 20 bases between them. This CDR3 is 17 amino acids long. The CDR3 region has the DNA TGCGCCAGCAGTCAATCCATCCTCTACAGGGACCAGAACGAGCAGTACTTC. The encoded protein is CASSQSILYRDQNEQYF.

The rearrangement uses TRBV3-1 (or the pseudogene TRBV3-2) and TRBJ2-4, with 8 nucleotides matching TRBD2. This CDR3 has 14 amino acids. The germline CDR1 and CDR2 sequences are LGHDT and YNNKEL (reference sequence). The trim removed 1 base at V and 6 bases at J, leaving 2 bases unmatched. CDR3 protein: CASSQGLAGNIQYF. CDR3 nucleotide sequence: TGTGCCAGCAGCCAAGGGCTAGCGGGAAACATTCAGTACTTC.

The CDR3 DNA is TGTGCCAGCAGTTTATTAGGGGGAAACGAGCAGTACTTC. Its protein product is CASSLLGGNEQYF. The chain has TRBV28 and TRBJ2-7; TRBD1 is a possible D gene (6 bases). CDR3 length: 13 amino acids. Germline loops: CDR1 MDHEN, CDR2 SYDVKM. Deletions cut 1 base from V and 5 bases from J, with 9 bases between.

J is TRBJ2-5 and V is TRBV10-3; TRBD1 matches at 8 bases. Per germline, CDR1 ENHRY and CDR2 SYGVKD. Germline trimming cut 10 bases from V and 5 bases from J; bases unmatched to any gene: 6. The CDR3 is 12 residues long. CDR3 bases: TGTGCCACATCAGGGGGCCGGGAGACCCAGTACTTC. Translated, it gives CATSGGRETQYF.

The chain joins TRBV4-1 to TRBJ1-4; 7 bases map to TRBD1. Per germline, CDR1 MGHRA and CDR2 YSYEKL. Trimming removed 1 base from V and 4 bases from J; junction bases left unmatched: 6. CDR3 length: 16 amino acids. CDR3 amino acids: CASSQGTGTVNEKLFF. In DNA form, the CDR3 reads TGCGCCAGCAGCCAAGGTACCGGGACAGTTAATGAAAAACTGTTTTTT.

The chain couples TRBV6-5 to TRBJ2-1; a weak D match, TRBD2 (5 bases). This CDR3 spans 12 amino acids. Germline CDR1 MNHEY, CDR2 SVGAGI. V was trimmed by 7 bases and J by 2 bases, leaving 6 bases between them. The CDR3 region is CASIGTYNEQFF. Here the CDR3 DNA reads TGTGCCAGCATCGGGACCTACAATGAGCAGTTCTTC.

This chain links TRBV6-5 with TRBJ1-2; D perhaps matches TRBD1 (5 bases). Germline CDR1 and CDR2: MNHEY and SVGAGI. V shed 10 bases and J shed 2 bases, with 11 bases lying between them. This CDR3 is 12 amino acids long. This chain's CDR3 is CATTGFNYGYTF. The CDR3 nucleotides read TGTGCCACCACAGGTTTCAACTATGGCTACACCTTC.

This clone is hyperexpanded (1% or more) within its sample. CDR3 sequence (DNA): TGTGCCAGCAGCCCCGCAGGCGAGAATGAAAAACTGTTTTTT. As protein: CASSPAGENEKLFF. This rearrangement joins TRBV27 to TRBJ1-4; D unclear. V gave up 6 bases and J gave up 5 bases, with 13 bases separating them. From germline, CDR1 is MNHEY and CDR2 SMNVEV (reference sequence). CDR3 size: 14 residues.

The V and J genes are TRBV18 and TRBJ1-2; no clear D gene. V gave up 0 bases and J gave up 8 bases, with 13 bases separating them. Germline V gives CDR1 KGHSH, CDR2 LQKENI. The CDR3 has 14 residues. For the CDR3, the DNA is TGTGCCAGCTCACCACCGAAAAGGTGGCGGGGCTACACCTTC. Its translation is CASSPPKRWRGYTF. Together with reference TRBV18 and TRBJ1-2, the CDR3 gives the full variable domain: NAGVMQNPRHLVRRRGQEARLRCSPMKGHSHVYWYRQLPEEGLKFMVYLQKENIIDESGMPKERFSAEFPKEGPSILRIQQVVRGDSAAYFCASSPPKRWRGYTFGSGTRLTVV.

V gene TRBV2 combines with J gene TRBJ1-6, with TRBD1 matching over 8 bases. The CDR3 has 15 amino acids. In germline, CDR1 is SNHLY, CDR2 FYNNEI. V shed 2 bases, J shed 7 bases, and the junction held 4 bases outside the gene matches. This CDR3 reads CASSELTGGNSPLHF. The CDR3 nucleotides are TGTGCCAGCAGTGAACTAACAGGGGGAAATTCACCCCTCCACTTT.

V and J are TRBV19 and TRBJ2-3; the match to TRBD2 covers 11 bases. V gave up 9 bases and J gave up 5 bases; unmatched junction bases: 4. The CDR3 is made up of 13 amino acids. Germline V gene lookup returns CDR1 LNHDA and CDR2 SQIVND (reference sequence). Here the CDR3 reads CASRTSGRDTQYF. The CDR3 DNA sequence: TGTGCCAGCAGGACTAGCGGGCGAGATACGCAGTATTTT.

The chain combines TRBV2 with TRBJ2-5, with TRBD2 matching over 8 bases. The CDR3 extends over 15 amino acids. The germline V gene has CDR1 SNHLY and CDR2 FYNNEI. J lost 2 bases, V lost 4 bases, and 6 bases had no gene match. The CDR3 DNA sequence: TGTGCCAGCAGTGTCGTAGCGGGAACACAAGAGACCCAGTACTTC. Its translation: CASSVVAGTQETQYF.

This rearrangement joins TRBV28 to TRBJ1-4; D call uncertain. Trimming took 7 bases from V and 5 from J, leaving 14 bases between them. The CDR3 consists of 14 residues. Germline V gene data show CDR1 as MDHEN and CDR2 as SYDVKM. The CDR3 nucleotides are TGTGCCAGCATAGCCGGACTCTCAAATGAAAAACTGTTTTTT. It is translated as CASIAGLSNEKLFF.

The rearrangement links TRBV28 to TRBJ2-3; D possibly corresponds to TRBD2 (6 bases). Trimming removed 2 bases at V and 0 bases at J, with 18 bases between. CDR1 MDHEN and CDR2 SYDVKM come from the germline V gene. CDR3 length: 18 residues. The CDR3 nucleotides are TGTGCCAGCAGTTTACCAACCTTAAGGGCGGGGAGCACAGATACGCAGTATTTT. This translates into CASSLPTLRAGSTDTQYF.

The V call is TRBV2, the J call TRBJ2-1; D is unresolved. Germline lookup yields CDR1 SNHLY and CDR2 FYNNEI. This CDR3 contains 13 residues. Trimming cost V 1 base and J 5 bases, with 6 bases left between them. Here the CDR3 reads CASSEVRNNEQFF. In DNA, the CDR3 is TGTGCCAGCAGTGAAGTCAGGAACAATGAGCAGTTCTTC.

DNA of the CDR3: TGTGCCAGCAGTAGAGGGTTACAGAACACTGAAGCTTTCTTT. This encodes CASSRGLQNTEAFF. J is TRBJ1-1 and V is TRBV2; D not resolved. This CDR3 has 14 amino acids. Trimming removed 5 bases at V and 1 base at J, with 11 bases between. CDR1 is SNHLY and CDR2 is FYNNEI in the germline V gene.

This clone was counted a single time. The chain links TRBV10-2 to TRBJ2-2, with D perhaps TRBD2 (6 bases). Germline V CDR1 and CDR2: WSHSY, SAAADI. Trimming removed 3 bases from V and 0 bases from J, with 11 bases in between. The CDR3 length is 16 residues. The CDR3 sequence: CASSDRGLPNTGELFF. The CDR3 DNA sequence: TGCGCCAGCAGTGATAGGGGACTTCCGAACACCGGGGAGCTGTTTTTT.

This clone was detected only a few times. This chain uses TRBV19 with TRBJ2-1; D possibly corresponds to TRBD2 (6 bases). The CDR3 covers 15 residues. In germline, CDR1 is LNHDA, CDR2 SQIVND (reference sequence). V was clipped by 7 bases and J by 5 bases, with 18 bases between them. The CDR3 DNA follows: TGTGCCAGTACGATCCGACTAGGGTCCGACAATGAGCAGTTCTTC. Its translation: CASTIRLGSDNEQFF.

The chain uses TRBV14 and TRBJ1-2; weak D call: TRBD1 (5 bases). V lost 4 bases, J lost 2 bases, and 14 bases lay in between. Germline V CDR1 and CDR2: SGHDN, FVKESK. The CDR3 has 15 residues. As DNA, the CDR3 is TGTGCCAGCAGCCTGTCAGGGTATGGAAACTATGGCTACACCTTC. Translated: CASSLSGYGNYGYTF.

This clone was observed a handful of times. J is TRBJ1-6 and V is TRBV7-3; TRBD1 might be the D (6 bases). Trimming took off 3 bases at V and 7 bases at J, with 7 bases between the two ends. Germline V gene data show CDR1 as SGHTA and CDR2 as FQGTGA. CDR3 length equals 13 residues. In DNA form, the CDR3 reads TGTGCCAGCAGCTTTAGGGGGAATTCACCCCTCCACTTT. Residues: CASSFRGNSPLHF.

The rearrangement uses TRBV30 and TRBJ1-5, with TRBD1 as a possible D gene (5 bases). The CDR3 extends over 14 amino acids. The ends were cut back, 4 bases at V and 5 bases at J, with 15 bases in the middle. Germline V gene data show CDR1 as GTSNPN and CDR2 as SVGIG (reference sequence). This CDR3 reads CAWKLGWGDQPQHF. CDR3 DNA: TGTGCCTGGAAATTGGGCTGGGGGGATCAGCCCCAGCATTTT. Complete variable domain (other parts from reference TRBV30 and TRBJ1-5): SQTIHQWPATLVQPVGSPLSLECTVEGTSNPNLYWYRQAAGRGLQLLFYSVGIGQISSEVPQNLSASRPQDRQFILSSKKLLLSDSGFYLCAWKLGWGDQPQHFGDGTRLSIL.

The genes are TRBV30 and TRBJ1-3, with D unresolved. The length of the CDR3 is 11 residues. Germline-derived CDR1 and CDR2 are GTSNPN and SVGIG (reference sequence). V shed 4 bases and J shed 4 bases, with 5 bases lying between them. CDR3 sequence (DNA): TGTGCCTGGACAATGGGAAACACCATATATTTT. Its translation: CAWTMGNTIYF.

The genes are TRBV20-1 and TRBJ2-2; no definite D call. The V gene lost 3 bases and the J gene lost 11 bases, with 10 bases spanning the gap. The germline V gene has CDR1 DFQATT and CDR2 SNEGSKA (reference sequence). The CDR3 is 11 residues long. The CDR3 DNA reads as TGCAGTGCTAGGCCCTCGGTAGAGCTGTTTTTT. Translating gives CSARPSVELFF.

This chain uses TRBV6-5 with TRBJ2-7; the D gene is possibly TRBD2 (6 bases). Germline V lookup: CDR1 MNHEY, CDR2 SVGAGI. V was pared by 6 bases and J by 7 bases, with 19 bases between. This CDR3 comprises 14 residues. The CDR3, as DNA: TGTGCCAGCAGCCCGCGGGCCTTTGGGAGGGAGCAGTACTTC. Encoded protein: CASSPRAFGREQYF.

The sample holds a few counts of this clone. The chain uses TRBV2 and TRBJ1-5; D is unresolved. There are 11 residues in the CDR3. The germline V and J ends were trimmed by 4 bases and 11 bases, with 9 bases remaining between them. Per germline, CDR1 SNHLY and CDR2 FYNNEI. CDR3 protein: CASSAGPAQHF. CDR3 DNA: TGTGCCAGCAGTGCTGGGCCGGCCCAGCATTTT.

The chain couples TRBV30 to TRBJ1-1; 9 nucleotides align to TRBD1. CDR3 length: 14 residues. The germline gives CDR1 GTSNPN, CDR2 SVGIG (reference sequence). With 3 bases clipped from V and 0 bases from J, the junction kept 2 bases outside the gene matches. This CDR3 is CAWRDRGMNTEAFF. The DNA for the CDR3 is TGTGCCTGGAGGGACAGGGGAATGAACACTGAAGCTTTCTTT.

The chain uses TRBV7-9 and TRBJ2-3; D might be TRBD2 (6 bases). V was clipped by 8 bases and J by 0 bases, with 21 bases between them. Germline CDR1 reads SEHNR; CDR2 reads FQNEAQ (reference sequence). This CDR3 has 17 residues. Written as DNA, the CDR3 is TGTGCCAGCGATTCCTCCGGGACTTCTACTAGCACAGATACGCAGTATTTT. It encodes CASDSSGTSTSTDTQYF.